Shown below are 32 T cell receptor beta chains from a single sample sequenced in a study of HIV-infected patients and healthy controls. The repertoire came from unfractionated whole blood and reflected all unsorted peripheral T cells. Alpha and beta constant-region primers primed reverse transcription of approximately 460 ng RNA. Using multiplexing indices, alpha and beta chain libraries were generated apart by chain-specific third strand synthesis. TCRdb redid the calling of the 5' RACE reads with MiXCR, one entry per CDR3 protein. The sample carries roughly 22,000 distinct CDR3 sequences, 8.5% recorded once. Sequencing was carried out using blood. All receptors come from an adult in good health.

There are many counts of this clonotype. The chain uses TRBV29-1 and TRBJ2-3; 15 bases agree with TRBD2. This CDR3 is 15 amino acids long. Germline assignment: CDR1 SQVTM and CDR2 ANQGSEA. Losses at the gene ends were 5 bases for V and 2 bases for J; bases not matched to a gene: 2. The CDR3 bases are TGCAGCGTTCGGACTAGCGGGGGGGACACAGATACGCAGTATTTT. Translated: CSVRTSGGDTDTQYF.

In its sample, this clonotype was seen a few times. The CDR3 protein is CASSLSLNWRAEETQYF. For the CDR3, the DNA is TGTGCCAGCAGCTTATCGCTGAACTGGCGAGCCGAGGAGACCCAGTACTTC. The V call is TRBV7-6, the J call TRBJ2-5; D is unclear. Germline V CDR1 and CDR2: SGHVS, FNYEAQ. Trimming removed 2 bases from V and 5 bases from J, with 21 bases in between. The CDR3 runs to 17 residues.

The chain links TRBV20-1 to TRBJ2-7; the D gene could be TRBD1 or TRBD2 (5 bases each). V was shortened by 3 bases and J by 6 bases, with 12 bases between the two germline ends. CDR3 length: 12 amino acids. Germline V gene sequence: CDR1 DFQATT, CDR2 SNEGSKA (reference sequence). Here the CDR3 reads CSARGESGEQYF. The DNA of the CDR3 is TGCAGTGCTAGGGGGGAAAGCGGCGAGCAGTACTTC.

This chain links TRBV18 with TRBJ1-5; D is possibly TRBD1 (5 bases). The CDR3 runs to 14 residues. V lost 3 bases and J lost 4, with 10 bases in between. Germline V lookup: CDR1 KGHSH, CDR2 LQKENI. The CDR3 loop reads CASSPQDTNQPQHF. CDR3 DNA: TGTGCCAGCTCACCTCAGGACACAAATCAGCCCCAGCATTTT.

This clonotype was seen at least ten times. V is TRBV4-3 and J is TRBJ1-1; the D gene is possibly TRBD1 (6 bases). The germline V gene has CDR1 LGHNA and CDR2 YSLEER. V dropped 4 bases and J dropped 5 bases, with 14 bases sitting between them. There are 14 residues in the CDR3. CDR3 protein: CASSPGAGETEAFF. Here the CDR3 DNA reads TGCGCCAGCAGCCCCGGGGCAGGGGAGACTGAAGCTTTCTTT.

This clonotype ranks as medium-sized. The rearrangement uses TRBV7-8 and TRBJ1-1; D is uncertain. This CDR3 is 15 amino acids long. V dropped 5 bases and J dropped 1 base, with 14 bases sitting between them. In germline, CDR1 is SGHVS, CDR2 FQNEAQ. CDR3 sequence (DNA): TGTGCCAGCAGCCCACCTACGGTACCGAACACTGAAGCTTTCTTT. Translated: CASSPPTVPNTEAFF.

This clonotype was counted at least ten times. The chain carries TRBV25-1 and TRBJ1-1, with TRBD1 matching over 7 bases. CDR3 size: 14 residues. The V gene's germline CDR1 is MGHDK and CDR2 SYGVNS. V trimming: 6 bases; J trimming: 3 bases; junction bases outside the gene matches: 7. The CDR3 loop is CASRQTGFDTEAFF. The CDR3 region has the DNA TGTGCCAGCAGACAGACAGGGTTTGACACTGAAGCTTTCTTT.

The sample holds many counts of this clonotype. The rearrangement joins TRBV4-2 to TRBJ1-4; a possible D gene is TRBD1 (6 bases). Trimming took off 0 bases at V and 6 bases at J, with 8 bases between the two ends. Germline V gene lookup returns CDR1 LGHNA and CDR2 YNFKEQ. This CDR3 comprises 14 residues. The CDR3 sequence is CASSQEGADEKLFF. CDR3 bases: TGTGCCAGCAGCCAAGAGGGGGCAGATGAAAAACTGTTTTTT.

The chain links TRBV5-1 to TRBJ2-1; 7 nucleotides agree with TRBD2. Losses at the gene ends were 0 bases for V and 2 bases for J; bases not matched to a gene: 5. The germline gives CDR1 SGHRS, CDR2 YFSETQ. The CDR3 is made up of 16 amino acids. CDR3 DNA sequence: TGCGCCAGCAGCTTGGATGGAAGCGGGGCCTACAATGAGCAGTTCTTC. This gives the protein CASSLDGSGAYNEQFF.

This clonotype has at least ten counts. The chain carries TRBV29-1 and TRBJ1-1; D uncertain. The CDR3 is 13 residues long. Germline CDR1 and CDR2: SQVTM and ANQGSEA. Trimming took 6 bases from V and 11 from J, leaving 22 bases between them. The CDR3 loop reads CSVMGGLVLGAFF. The DNA of the CDR3 is TGCAGCGTGATGGGAGGCCTGGTCCTGGGTGCTTTCTTT.

The sample holds many counts of this clonotype. This chain connects TRBV20-1 to TRBJ2-7, with 7 positions matching TRBD1. Trimming took 7 bases from V and 3 from J; bases not matched to a gene: 21. Per the germline V gene, CDR1 is DFQATT and CDR2 is SNEGSKA (reference sequence). The CDR3 is made up of 17 amino acids. CDR3 coding DNA: TGCAGTGGTAAAGCACAGGGGTCCGGGCCGTGGGGCTACGAGCAGTACTTC. Translating it yields CSGKAQGSGPWGYEQYF.

V and J are TRBV9 and TRBJ2-7; D assignment may be TRBD1 or TRBD2 (5 bases each). This CDR3 comprises 15 residues. V shed 1 base and J shed 2 bases, with 13 bases lying between them. From germline, CDR1 is SGDLS and CDR2 YYNGEE. This chain's CDR3 is CASSVIGDAAYEQYF. In DNA form, the CDR3 reads TGTGCCAGCAGCGTAATCGGGGACGCTGCCTACGAGCAGTACTTC.

This clonotype was seen more than once but under ten times. The chain uses TRBV6-2 or TRBV6-3 and TRBJ1-2; D not resolved. The CDR3 has 14 amino acids. V lost 10 bases, J lost 2 bases, and 17 bases lay in between. Germline assignment: CDR1 MNHEY and CDR2 SVGEGT. The CDR3 nucleotides read TGTGCCATCCTGACGCCCACAAGGAACTATGGCTACACCTTC. It yields the protein CAILTPTRNYGYTF.

This clonotype was counted at least ten times. V usage is TRBV12-3 or TRBV12-4 and J usage is TRBJ1-5; D possibly corresponds to TRBD1 (5 bases). This CDR3 contains 14 residues. The V and J ends lost 1 base and 3 bases respectively, with 7 bases between them. The CDR3 here is CASSLEGFNQPQHF. The CDR3 DNA sequence: TGTGCCAGCAGTTTAGAGGGGTTCAATCAGCCCCAGCATTTT.

This clonotype was detected only a few times. This chain joins TRBV6-6 and TRBJ1-2; D is uncertain. Deletions cut 8 bases from V and 4 bases from J, with 5 bases between. Per germline, CDR1 MNHNY and CDR2 SVGAGI (reference sequence). This CDR3 is 10 amino acids long. As DNA, the CDR3 is TGTGCCAGCGTAGGCTATGGCTACACCTTC. Its translation is CASVGYGYTF.

There are many counts of this clonotype. J is TRBJ2-7 and V is TRBV11-2; tentatively, D is TRBD1 (6 bases). The germline CDR1 and CDR2 sequences are SGHAT and FQNNGV. V was clipped by 2 bases and J by 2 bases, with 13 bases between them. The CDR3 consists of 15 residues. The CDR3 region is CASSLPGTLTYEQYF. CDR3 coding DNA: TGTGCCAGCAGCTTACCCGGGACACTAACCTACGAGCAGTACTTC.

V usage is TRBV11-2 and J usage is TRBJ1-2; D is ambiguous. The germline gives CDR1 SGHAT, CDR2 FQNNGV. The CDR3 spans 12 residues. The ends were cut back, 5 bases at V and 3 bases at J, with 7 bases in the middle. CDR3 loop: CASSLDHYGYTF. The CDR3, as DNA: TGTGCCAGCAGCCTTGATCACTATGGCTACACCTTC.

Points on this clonotype: This may come from a read error, since a much larger clone is one base off. The chain joins TRBV29-1 to TRBJ1-2; 7 bases align to TRBD1. CDR3 length equals 13 residues. V trimming: 7 bases; J trimming: 7 bases; junction bases outside the gene matches: 12. Germline V lookup: CDR1 SQVTM, CDR2 ANQGSEA. CDR3 protein: CSARQGIFSGYTF. The DNA for the CDR3 is TGCAGCGCAAGACAGGGAATCTTCAGTGGCTACACCTTC.

About this clonotype itself: It is likely a read error, because the conserved phenylalanine at the end of the CDR3 is missing. This chain links TRBV5-6 with TRBJ2-5, with 7 bases matching TRBD2. The CDR3 has 16 residues. Germline V gene lookup returns CDR1 SGHDT and CDR2 YYEEEE. V shed 5 bases, J shed 4 bases, and the junction held 14 bases outside the gene matches. The CDR3 here is CASSGRWGGMGETQYL. The DNA of the CDR3 is TGTGCCAGCAGTGGCAGGTGGGGAGGGATGGGAGAGACCCAGTACCTC.

The V gene is TRBV28, the J gene TRBJ1-5, with D possibly matching TRBD1 (6 bases). The germline CDR1 and CDR2 sequences are MDHEN and SYDVKM. The CDR3 has 19 amino acids. V lost 4 bases to trimming and J lost 0 bases, with 22 bases between them. CDR3 amino acids: CASSSFFFATGRSNQPQHF. The CDR3, as DNA: TGTGCCAGCAGTTCATTCTTCTTTGCGACAGGTCGTAGCAATCAGCCCCAGCATTTT. The full variable domain, its missing parts supplied by reference TRBV28 and TRBJ1-5, is DVKVTQSSRYLVKRTGEKVFLECVQDMDHENMFWYRQDPGLGLRLIYFSYDVKMKEKGDIPEGYSVSREKKERFSLILESASTNQTSMYLCASSSFFFATGRSNQPQHFGDGTRLSIL.

This clonotype occurred many times. The chain links TRBV14 to TRBJ1-1; D is possibly TRBD1 (5 bases). Germline CDR1 is SGHDN and CDR2 is FVKESK. V was cut by 7 bases and J by 5 bases, with 11 bases left in between. The CDR3 totals 12 residues. CDR3 coding DNA: TGTGCCAGCAAGCCATGGGGGACTGAAGCTTTCTTT. This gives the protein CASKPWGTEAFF. Together with reference TRBV14 and TRBJ1-1, the CDR3 gives the full variable domain: EAGVTQFPSHSVIEKGQTVTLRCDPISGHDNLYWYRRVMGKEIKFLLHFVKESKQDESGMPNNRFLAERTGGTYSTLKVQPAELEDSGVYFCASKPWGTEAFFGQGTRLTVV.

This clonotype was seen repeatedly, ten times or more. This sequence joins TRBV5-1 and TRBJ1-3; D remains unclear. V lost 4 bases and J 0 bases, leaving 17 bases between the germline ends. This CDR3 comprises 17 residues. The germline gives CDR1 SGHRS, CDR2 YFSETQ. CDR3 residues: CASSGQSIESSGNTIYF. The CDR3 DNA reads as TGCGCCAGCAGCGGCCAAAGCATAGAGAGCTCTGGAAACACCATATATTTT. The whole variable domain, remainder taken from reference TRBV5-1 and TRBJ1-3, is KAGVTQTPRYLIKTRGQQVTLSCSPISGHRSVSWYQQTPGQGLQFLFEYFSETQRNKGNFPGRFSGRQFSNSRSEMNVSTLELGDSALYLCASSGQSIESSGNTIYFGEGSWLTVV.

By share of the sample, this clonotype is medium-sized. This sequence joins TRBV20-1 and TRBJ1-1; D is uncertain. Trimming cost V 3 bases and J 3 bases, with 11 bases left between them. Germline CDR1 is DFQATT and CDR2 is SNEGSKA (reference sequence). This CDR3 has 13 amino acids. The CDR3 DNA reads as TGCAGTGCTAGGGCTGGCGGGGACACTGAAGCTTTCTTT. It translates to CSARAGGDTEAFF.

The sample holds many counts of this clonotype. The chain links TRBV12-5 to TRBJ2-2; 8 bases map to TRBD2. The germline gives CDR1 LGHNT, CDR2 FRNRAP. The CDR3 runs to 15 residues. J gave up 5 bases and V 7 bases, and 9 bases lay outside the gene matches. The CDR3 DNA follows: TGTGCTAGTGCCCTGGGACTAGAATTGACCGGGGAGCTGTTTTTT. It codes for CASALGLELTGELFF.

This clonotype was seen many times. V gene TRBV4-3 combines with J gene TRBJ1-1, with a tentative D call TRBD1 (5 bases). This CDR3 has 13 residues. V was clipped by 0 bases and J by 3 bases, with 5 bases between them. In germline, CDR1 is LGHNA, CDR2 YSLEER. The DNA of the CDR3 is TGCGCCAGCAGCCAAGACAGGGACACTGAAGCTTTCTTT. Protein: CASSQDRDTEAFF.

There are a few counts of this clonotype. The gene calls are TRBV7-2 and TRBJ2-1; a weak D match, TRBD2 (5 bases). The CDR3 contains 13 residues. Trimming cost V 6 bases and J 10 bases, with 16 bases left between them. In germline, CDR1 is SGHTA, CDR2 FQGNSA. The CDR3 DNA reads TGTGCCAGCAGTTCCGCCCCCCCGGGGGAGCAGTTCTTC. It encodes CASSSAPPGEQFF.

Ten or more counts support this clonotype. The V call is TRBV20-1, the J call TRBJ2-6; D might be TRBD1 or TRBD2, each matching 5 bases. CDR1 and CDR2 (germline): DFQATT, SNEGSKA (reference sequence). The ends were cut back, 5 bases at V and 0 bases at J, with 8 bases in the middle. The CDR3 sequence is 14 residues long. CDR3 loop: CSAPGSSGANVLTF. DNA of the CDR3: TGCAGTGCTCCAGGGAGCTCTGGGGCCAACGTCCTGACTTTC.

This clonotype was recorded at least ten times. The chain uses TRBV6-5 and TRBJ2-1; tentative D call: TRBD1 (6 bases). With 7 bases removed from V and 1 base from J, the gap between germline ends came to 14 bases. Per germline, CDR1 MNHEY and CDR2 SVGAGI. This CDR3 has 15 amino acids. The CDR3 is CASTSLGASYNEQFF. CDR3 sequence (DNA): TGTGCCAGCACTAGCTTGGGGGCGTCCTACAATGAGCAGTTCTTC.

This clonotype was observed many times. The rearrangement joins TRBV5-1 to TRBJ2-5; tentative D call: TRBD2 (5 bases). This CDR3 spans 14 amino acids. Germline lookup yields CDR1 SGHRS and CDR2 YFSETQ. V shed 4 bases and J shed 3 bases, with 13 bases lying between them. In DNA form, the CDR3 reads TGCGCCAGCAGCATCCCGGGATCCGAAGAGACCCAGTACTTC. Its protein product is CASSIPGSEETQYF. Variable domain in full (rest from reference TRBV5-1 and TRBJ2-5): KAGVTQTPRYLIKTRGQQVTLSCSPISGHRSVSWYQQTPGQGLQFLFEYFSETQRNKGNFPGRFSGRQFSNSRSEMNVSTLELGDSALYLCASSIPGSEETQYFGPGTRLLVL.

This clonotype is medium-sized within its sample. CDR3 residues: CATQLGTEAFF. CDR3 nucleotides: TGTGCCACCCAACTTGGAACTGAAGCTTTCTTT. The chain is built from TRBV10-3 and TRBJ1-1; D uncertain. There are 11 residues in the CDR3. The germline CDR1 and CDR2 sequences are ENHRY and SYGVKD. Trimming shortened V by 10 bases and J by 5 bases, and 11 bases separated the two germline ends.

This clonotype showed up many times. The V gene is TRBV12-3 or TRBV12-4, the J gene TRBJ1-5, with 8 nucleotides matching TRBD1. The CDR3 has 16 amino acids. The V gene end was trimmed by 1 base and the J gene end by 5 bases; junction bases not matched to a gene: 7. DNA of the CDR3: TGTGCCAGCAGTTTAGGTTTGGCAGGGGGCGATCAGCCCCAGCATTTT. Amino acid sequence: CASSLGLAGGDQPQHF.

This clonotype has at least ten counts. The V and J genes are TRBV6-5 and TRBJ2-1; 7 bases align to TRBD1. Losses at the gene ends were 4 bases for V and 3 bases for J; bases not matched to a gene: 3. Germline assignment: CDR1 MNHEY and CDR2 SVGAGI. The CDR3 covers 14 residues. CDR3 nucleotides: TGTGCCAGCAGTTGGGACAGTCTCTACAATGAGCAGTTCTTC. Translated, it gives CASSWDSLYNEQFF.